Shown below are 8 T cell receptor beta chains from a single sample sequenced in a study of control samples from healthy donors and cancer patients. Produced via immunoSEQ multiplex PCR; TCRdb's table is partial and in-frame only. The table lists about 410,000 clones, around 90% of them singletons, with 5% to 8% in the top ten. The specimen was PBMCs. The receptors shown here come from a man in his forties with head and neck cancer.

In this sample, this clone turned up once. The CDR3 sequence: CASSETGGPEQFF. The CDR3 DNA reads as TGTGCCAGCAGCGAGACAGGGGGCCCAGAGCAGTTCTTC. The chain combines TRBV7-9 with TRBJ2-1, with TRBD1 matching 10 bases. Germline V CDR1 and CDR2: SEHNR, FQNEAQ (reference sequence). The CDR3 runs to 13 residues. J was trimmed by 10 bases and V by 5 bases; bases with no gene match: 5.

The chain joins TRBV5-6 to TRBJ1-6; D not certain. V was cut by 4 bases and J by 10 bases, with 12 bases left in between. The CDR3 is 13 amino acids. CDR1 SGHDT and CDR2 YYEEEE come from the germline V gene. The chain's CDR3 is CASSTPWGSPLHF. CDR3 DNA: TGTGCCAGCAGCACGCCGTGGGGATCACCCCTCCACTTT.

This clone appeared a single time. V is TRBV7-9 and J is TRBJ1-6; possible D gene TRBD1, 6 bases. CDR1 is SEHNR and CDR2 is FQNEAQ in the germline V gene (reference sequence). V lost 5 bases to trimming and J lost 10 bases, with 15 bases between them. CDR3 length: 14 amino acids. The CDR3: CASSAQGEGSPLHF. The CDR3 DNA reads as TGTGCCAGCAGCGCACAGGGAGAGGGCTCACCCCTCCACTTT. Full variable domain (outside the CDR3, taken from reference TRBV7-9 and TRBJ1-6): DTGVSQNPRHKITKRGQNVTFRCDPISEHNRLYWYRQTLGQGPEFLTYFQNEAQLEKSRLLSDRFSAERPKGSFSTLEIQRTEQGDSAMYLCASSAQGEGSPLHFGNGTRLTVT.

The chain uses TRBV18 and TRBJ1-5; D is undetermined. The CDR3 is 14 amino acids. Deletions cut 2 bases from V and 4 bases from J, with 9 bases between. Per the germline V gene, CDR1 is KGHSH and CDR2 is LQKENI. CDR3 sequence: CASSPGDANQPQHF. The CDR3 DNA follows: TGTGCCAGCTCACCAGGAGACGCTAATCAGCCCCAGCATTTT.

The chain carries TRBV30 and TRBJ2-3; 13 positions agree with TRBD2. The V and J ends lost 2 bases and 4 bases, in that order; junction bases with no gene match: 12. The CDR3 contains 18 residues. The germline V gene encodes CDR1 GTSNPN and CDR2 SVGIG (reference sequence). Here the CDR3 DNA reads TGTGCCTGGAGTCCACCGTGGAGACTAGCGGGGGGTTCAGATACGCAGTATTTT. This sequence encodes CAWSPPWRLAGGSDTQYF.

The chain links TRBV7-3 to TRBJ2-1; 7 bases are shared with TRBD1. The CDR3 sequence is 13 residues long. With V trimmed by 6 bases and J by 2 bases, 1 base remained unmatched. Germline-derived CDR1 and CDR2 are SGHTA and FQGTGA. The CDR3 reads CASRTGPYNEQFF. The CDR3 nucleotides are TGTGCCAGCAGGACAGGGCCCTACAATGAGCAGTTCTTC.

V is TRBV6-6 and J is TRBJ1-4; perhaps TRBD1 as D (6 bases). V shed 5 bases and J shed 3 bases, with 22 bases lying between them. The CDR3 covers 18 residues. CDR1 and CDR2 (germline): MNHNY, SVGAGI (reference sequence). The CDR3 DNA is TGTGCCAGCAGTCCGCACCTCCAGGGGTTCGGGCCTAATGAAAAACTGTTTTTT. Its protein is CASSPHLQGFGPNEKLFF.

The chain uses TRBV5-4 and TRBJ2-3; no clear D gene. Trimming left V 0 bases short and J 3 bases short, with 11 bases between. CDR1 is SGHNT, CDR2 YYREEE, per germline (reference sequence). This CDR3 has 15 residues. The DNA for the CDR3 is TGTGCCAGCAGCTTGGAGCCTAGAAGTACAGATACGCAGTATTTT. This sequence encodes CASSLEPRSTDTQYF.